These 17 T cell receptor beta chains originate from one sample sequenced in a study of molecular identifiers for immune sequencing clone quantification. Via MiXCR, TCRdb re-called the PCR reads, giving one row per CDR3 protein. Seen here are 550,000 to 750,000 distinct CDR3 sequences, just under 20% observed once, and the top ten hold under 0.95%. Sequencing input: naive CD8+ T cells from blood, with Jurkat cell RNA spiked in. This sample's subset: FACS-sorted CD8+CD4-CCR7+CD45RA+ naive T cells. Receptors originate from a human donor in good health. Some libraries in this study had Jurkat cell RNA spiked in.

For this clonotype: At one end the junction does not follow the germline gene, possibly because of a read error. This chain joins TRBV7-9 and TRBJ2-2; a weak D match, TRBD2 (5 bases). This CDR3 is built from 16 residues. Germline lookup yields CDR1 SEHNR and CDR2 FQNEAQ (reference sequence). The CDR3 here is CASTPRTARNTGELLF. In nucleotides, the CDR3 is TGTGCCAGCACCCCCCGGACTGCCAGGAACACCGGGGAGCTGCTTTTT.

J is TRBJ1-2 and V is TRBV11-2; D is perhaps TRBD1 (5 bases). The CDR3 totals 12 residues. V lost 4 bases to trimming and J lost 10 bases, with 13 bases between them. Germline V gives CDR1 SGHAT, CDR2 FQNNGV. CDR3 DNA sequence: TGTGCCAGCAGCTCCCAGGGAGGACCCTACACCTTC. Protein: CASSSQGGPYTF. Full variable domain (missing parts from reference TRBV11-2 and TRBJ1-2): EAGVAQSPRYKIIEKRQSVAFWCNPISGHATLYWYQQILGQGPKLLIQFQNNGVVDDSQLPKDRFSAERLKGVDSTLKIQPAKLEDSAVYLCASSSQGGPYTFGSGTRLTVV.

This clonotype was seen a handful of times. CDR3 sequence reads: CASSLRLAGDHEQYF. The CDR3 DNA follows: TGTGCCAGCAGTTTACGACTAGCGGGAGACCACGAGCAGTACTTC. The V call is TRBV27, the J call TRBJ2-7, with TRBD2 identical over 12 bases. V shed 2 bases, J shed 5 bases, and the junction held 4 bases outside the gene matches. The CDR3 has 15 residues. Per the germline V gene, CDR1 is MNHEY and CDR2 is SMNVEV (reference sequence).

The chain uses TRBV30 and TRBJ1-1; D is perhaps TRBD1 (5 bases). Deletions cut 4 bases from V and 3 bases from J, with 12 bases between. This CDR3 region has 13 residues. Germline CDR1 GTSNPN, CDR2 SVGIG (reference sequence). The CDR3 DNA reads TGTGCCTGGATGATGGGGGAGGACACTGAAGCTTTCTTT. As protein: CAWMMGEDTEAFF.

The V call is TRBV24-1, the J call TRBJ2-1, with TRBD1 identical over 7 bases. The J segment lost 0 bases and the V segment lost 3 bases, leaving 10 bases of the junction unmatched. The CDR3 consists of 18 residues. Germline CDR1 KGHDR, CDR2 SFDVKD. The CDR3 bases are TGTGCCACCAGTGATCCCCGGACAGGCGAAAGCTCCTACAATGAGCAGTTCTTC. It yields the protein CATSDPRTGESSYNEQFF.

This clonotype was picked up a small number of times. The chain couples TRBV3-2 to TRBJ1-5; the DNA was not compared with TRBD1, the D call given in the table. TRBV3-2 has pseudogene status. The CDR3 runs to 18 residues. The CDR3 here is CASSPHQGQGRVFQPQHF. CDR3 coding DNA: TGTGCCAGCAGCCCCCATCAGGGACAGGGTAGAGTTTTCCAGCCCCAGCATTTT.

This clonotype came up a few times. The chain joins TRBV18 to TRBJ2-7; a weak D match, TRBD2 (5 bases). CDR3 length: 15 amino acids. V gave up 3 bases and J gave up 2 bases, with 14 bases separating them. The germline V gene has CDR1 KGHSH and CDR2 LQKENI. The CDR3, as DNA: TGTGCCAGCTCACCCTACGAGGGCCAAGCCTACGAGCAGTACTTC. Amino acid sequence: CASSPYEGQAYEQYF.

This clonotype was counted ten times or more. V usage is TRBV6-2 or TRBV6-3 and J usage is TRBJ1-5; possible D gene TRBD1, 5 bases. V gave up 6 bases and J gave up 2 bases, with 17 bases separating them. Germline V gives CDR1 MNHEY, CDR2 SVGEGT. This CDR3 has 16 amino acids. DNA of the CDR3: TGTGCCAGCAGAGAGCCAGGGAACGGGGGCAATCAGCCCCAGCATTTT. It codes for CASREPGNGGNQPQHF.

In its sample, this clonotype was seen many times. This chain joins TRBV7-9 and TRBJ1-2; D gene unclear. The V end lost 0 bases, the J end lost 2 bases, and 7 bases lay between the germline ends. The CDR3 runs 14 residues. Germline V gives CDR1 SEHNR, CDR2 FQNEAQ (reference sequence). DNA for the CDR3: TGTGCCAGCAGCTTAGCGCCGATCAACTATGGCTACACCTTC. Its protein product is CASSLAPINYGYTF.

This clonotype was observed many times. This chain joins TRBV12-3 or TRBV12-4 and TRBJ1-1, with D unresolved. CDR3 length equals 12 residues. Trimming cost V 2 bases and J 1 base, with 2 bases left between them. The CDR3 region is CASSLQNTEAFF. CDR3 in DNA: TGTGCCAGCAGTTTACAGAACACTGAAGCTTTCTTT.

There are many counts of this clonotype. The rearrangement links TRBV27 to TRBJ2-3; TRBD2 aligns across 9 bases. The V and J ends lost 0 bases and 11 bases, in that order; junction bases with no gene match: 6. CDR3 size: 14 residues. The V gene's germline CDR1 is MNHEY and CDR2 SMNVEV (reference sequence). The CDR3 reads CASSLSAGGPLQYF. The CDR3 nucleotides read TGTGCCAGCAGTTTATCTGCGGGGGGGCCTTTGCAGTATTTT.

This clonotype was recorded a few times. This sequence joins TRBV29-1 and TRBJ1-2, with TRBD1 matching 8 bases. V shed 3 bases, J shed 5 bases, and the junction held 5 bases outside the gene matches. This CDR3 is 13 amino acids long. Germline CDR1 and CDR2: SQVTM and ANQGSEA. The CDR3 DNA reads TGCAGCGTTGATGACAGGGGAGGGTATGGCTACACCTTC. Amino acids: CSVDDRGGYGYTF.

This clonotype was seen ten or more times. Sequence at one end of the junction differs from germline and may be a read error. V and J are TRBV29-1 and TRBJ2-3; D possibly corresponds to TRBD2 (6 bases). CDR3 size: 14 residues. Germline CDR1 SQVTM, CDR2 ANQGSEA. The chain's CDR3 is CSVEETRSTDTQYF. The CDR3 DNA is TGCAGCGTCGAAGAGACTAGGTCCACAGATACGCAGTATTTT.

This clonotype showed up many times. J is TRBJ2-3 and V is TRBV28; 8 bases are a match to TRBD2. Per the germline V gene, CDR1 is MDHEN and CDR2 is SYDVKM. The CDR3 runs 15 residues. Trimming cost V 3 bases and J 6 bases; bases outside gene matches: 8. This chain's CDR3 is CASSFVREGVDTQYF. CDR3 nucleotides: TGTGCCAGCAGTTTCGTCCGGGAGGGGGTTGATACGCAGTATTTT. Full variable domain (rest looked up from reference TRBV28 and TRBJ2-3): DVKVTQSSRYLVKRTGEKVFLECVQDMDHENMFWYRQDPGLGLRLIYFSYDVKMKEKGDIPEGYSVSREKKERFSLILESASTNQTSMYLCASSFVREGVDTQYFGPGTRLTVL.

This clonotype was recorded at least ten times. The rearrangement joins TRBV6-5 to TRBJ1-2; maybe TRBD1 (5 bases). Deletions cut 0 bases from V and 1 base from J, with 6 bases between. Germline CDR1 is MNHEY and CDR2 is SVGAGI. The CDR3 spans 14 residues. The CDR3 DNA is TGTGCCAGCAGTTACTCACAGGTTAACTATGGCTACACCTTC. Translating it yields CASSYSQVNYGYTF.

There are many counts of this clonotype. The V and J genes are TRBV28 and TRBJ2-5; D possibly matches TRBD1 or TRBD2 (7 bases each). This CDR3 contains 17 residues. V was shortened by 6 bases and J by 0 bases, with 20 bases between the two germline ends. Germline CDR1 reads MDHEN; CDR2 reads SYDVKM. CDR3 loop: CASRVKGQGGYQETQYF. For the CDR3, the DNA is TGTGCCAGCAGAGTTAAGGGGCAGGGGGGGTACCAAGAGACCCAGTACTTC.

This clonotype was counted ten times or more. The chain employs TRBV29-1 and TRBJ2-2; D could derive from TRBD1 or TRBD2 (5 bases each). Between the trimmed V and J ends, which lost 8 bases and 7 bases, there was a span of 17 bases. The CDR3 has 13 amino acids. Germline values: CDR1 SQVTM, CDR2 ANQGSEA. CDR3 sequence reads: CSYSGTLGGELFF. CDR3 nucleotides: TGCAGCTATTCCGGGACGCTGGGCGGGGAGCTGTTTTTT.